A selection of T cell receptor beta chains follows, all from one sample in a study of cytomegalovirus exposure and HLA in healthy donors. Sequencing used immunoSEQ multiplex PCR; TCRdb keeps in-frame clones, though not all of them. The table has about 55,000 clones, 75% to 85% seen once. The sequencing input was PBMCs. The receptors come from a female donor in good health and CMV-seronegative. Each CDR3 is given with its conserved first and last residue. D genes are given only for firm matches. Only some rows state a clone size, as once, few, many or a class for expanded clones.

TRBJ1-3 | few | TRBV6-1 | TRBD1 | TGTGCCAGCAGTGCCCGACAGGGTGACACCATATATTTT | CASSARQGDTIYF
TRBJ1-5 | - | TRBV2 | TRBD1 | TGTGCCGGCGGGACAGGGGCCACAGGGGCTCAGCCCCAGCATTTT | CAGGTGATGAQPQHF
TRBJ1-1 | - | TRBV28 | - | TGTGCCAGCAGTTTTGGGGGGTATTACATGAACACTGAAGCTTTCTTT | CASSFGGYYMNTEAFF
TRBJ1-1 | - | TRBV11-2 | TRBD1 | TGTGCCAGCAGCTGGAGGACAGGGACGAGGGACACTGAAGCTTTCTTT | CASSWRTGTRDTEAFF
TRBJ2-1 | - | TRBV2 | - | TGTGCCAGCAGCGAGGGGGTGAAGCCAGAATACCTTACTTACAATGAGCAGTTCTTC | CASSEGVKPEYLTYNEQFF
TRBJ2-5 | - | TRBV7-2 | - | TGTGCCAGCAGCACCCGGGGTGGCGAGACCCAGTACTTC | CASSTRGGETQYF
TRBJ1-3 | - | TRBV7-9 | TRBD1 | TGTGCCAGCAGTTTTACCGGGACAGAGGTTTCTGGAAACACCATATATTTT | CASSFTGTEVSGNTIYF
TRBJ2-1 | - | TRBV4-2 | TRBD2 | TGTGCCAGCAGCGTGCAGCGGGGGGGCCGCCCCAATGAGCAGTTCTTC | CASSVQRGGRPNEQFF
TRBJ2-7 | - | TRBV19 | - | TGTGCCAGTAGTATAGTTCAAGGGGAAAGGGATATCGAGCAGTACTTC | CASSIVQGERDIEQYF
TRBJ1-2 | - | TRBV9 | - | TGTGCCAGCAGGGCAAATCTAGGCTATGGCTACACCTTC | CASRANLGYGYTF
TRBJ2-7 | - | TRBV7-9 | - | TGTGCCAGCAGCTCGATCGACAGAACTCGCTCCTACGAGCAGTACTTC | CASSSIDRTRSYEQYF
TRBJ2-7 | - | TRBV11-3 | - | TGTGCCAGCAGCAAGGGGTCCAACTACGAGCAGTACTTC | CASSKGSNYEQYF
TRBJ1-1 | - | TRBV5-4 | - | TGTGCCAGCAGCTTGAGGGGGTGGTACACTGAAGCTTTCTTT | CASSLRGWYTEAFF
TRBJ2-5 | - | TRBV6-5 | TRBD2 | TGTGCCAGCAGTTATGGAACTAGCGGGGGCCAAGAGACCCAGTACTTC | CASSYGTSGGQETQYF
TRBJ2-2 | few | TRBV6-5 | - | TGTGCCAGCAGTCCGCAATTAGTCACCGGGGAGCTGTTTTTT | CASSPQLVTGELFF
TRBJ2-7 | - | TRBV5-1 | - | TGCGCCAGCAGCTTGGTCGGGGTCGCCTACGAGCAGTACTTC | CASSLVGVAYEQYF
TRBJ2-3 | few | TRBV7-3 | - | TGTGCCAGCAGCGGGAGAGGGGGAGAAACCACAGATACGCAGTATTTT | CASSGRGGETTDTQYF
TRBJ2-1 | few | TRBV18 | - | TGTGCCAGCTCACCCCTAGGGGGGGGACCTTACAATGAGCAGTTCTTC | CASSPLGGGPYNEQFF
TRBJ2-5 | - | TRBV2 | - | TGTGCCAGCAGTGAAGCAGTCAGAGAGACCCAGTACTTC | CASSEAVRETQYF
TRBJ2-1 | - | TRBV23-1 | TRBD2 | TGCGCCACCCCGGGACTAGACTCCTACAATGAGCAGTTCTTC | CATPGLDSYNEQFF